One and the same sample provided the 13 T cell receptor beta chains below, sequenced in a study of T cell responses to AZD1222 COVID-19 vaccine. Sequencing used immunoSEQ multiplex PCR; TCRdb keeps in-frame clones, though not all of them. The sample shows under 35,000 clones, 75% to 90% of them seen only once. The material sequenced was peripheral blood, taken on day 0 of AZD1222 vaccination. All receptors come from an adult in good health.

The genes are TRBV7-8 and TRBJ2-7; the D gene is possibly TRBD1 (6 bases). CDR1 and CDR2 from the germline V gene are SGHVS and FQNEAQ. Trimming took 3 bases from V and 3 from J, leaving 12 bases between them. The CDR3 totals 14 residues. CDR3 bases: TGTGCCAGCAGCTTTGCCTCACAGGGCTACGAGCAGTACTTC. Its translation: CASSFASQGYEQYF.

The J gene is TRBJ1-6, the V gene TRBV3-1 (or the pseudogene TRBV3-2); 9 bases are a match to TRBD1. The trim removed 2 bases at V and 7 bases at J, leaving 9 bases unmatched. Germline CDR1 and CDR2: LGHDT and YNNKEL (reference sequence). The CDR3 contains 17 residues. The chain's CDR3 is CASSQQDRGMGNSPLHF. The CDR3 DNA reads as TGTGCCAGCAGCCAACAGGACAGGGGAATGGGAAATTCACCCCTCCACTTT.

J is TRBJ2-3 and V is TRBV7-2; D is possibly TRBD1 (5 bases). Trimming removed 5 bases at V and 3 bases at J, with 21 bases between. The CDR3 is 17 residues long. Germline V CDR1 and CDR2: SGHTA, FQGNSA. CDR3 coding DNA: TGTGCCAGCAGCCCATCTGACAGCCCCATGAGGACAGATACGCAGTATTTT. This encodes CASSPSDSPMRTDTQYF. The full variable domain, rest sourced from reference TRBV7-2 and TRBJ2-3, is GAGVSQSPSNKVTEKGKDVELRCDPISGHTALYWYRQSLGQGLEFLIYFQGNSAPDKSGLPSDRFSAERTGGSVSTLTIQRTQQEDSAVYLCASSPSDSPMRTDTQYFGPGTRLTVL.

This chain uses TRBV5-4 with TRBJ1-6; D call uncertain. This CDR3 has 16 amino acids. Looked up from germline, CDR1 is SGHNT and CDR2 is YYREEE (reference sequence). Trimming left V 4 bases short and J 5 bases short, with 16 bases between. The CDR3 DNA follows: TGTGCCAGCAGCCTGCCGGGCGGTTCTAATAATTCACCCCTCCACTTT. This encodes CASSLPGGSNNSPLHF.

This clone was counted once. The chain joins TRBV5-1 to TRBJ1-2; TRBD1 agrees at 11 bases. Germline CDR1 is SGHRS and CDR2 is YFSETQ. There are 18 residues in the CDR3. Trimming at V came to 4 bases and at J to 8 bases, leaving 19 bases not matched to a gene. This CDR3 is CASSPGAGTGGLFGGYTF. The CDR3 DNA follows: TGCGCCAGCAGCCCCGGGGCCGGGACAGGGGGTCTTTTCGGAGGCTACACCTTC.

The chain has TRBV27 and TRBJ2-4; D unclear. V shed 2 bases and J shed 1 base, with 3 bases lying between them. CDR3 size: 13 residues. Germline CDR1 reads MNHEY; CDR2 reads SMNVEV (reference sequence). CDR3 residues: CASSLSAKNIQYF. The CDR3 DNA is TGTGCCAGCAGTTTAAGTGCCAAAAACATTCAGTACTTC.

The chain couples TRBV11-2 to TRBJ1-2, with TRBD1 as a possible D gene (5 bases). Trimming pared 0 bases from V and 4 bases from J, leaving 12 bases between. CDR1 and CDR2 from the germline V gene are SGHAT and FQNNGV. This CDR3 has 15 residues. The CDR3 nucleotides read TGTGCCAGCAGCTTAGACGGCAGGGTCGGCTATGGCTACACCTTC. Translating gives CASSLDGRVGYGYTF.

The rearrangement joins TRBV3-1 (or the pseudogene TRBV3-2) to TRBJ2-1, with D tentatively TRBD1 (5 bases). In germline, CDR1 is LGHDT, CDR2 YNNKEL (reference sequence). This CDR3 comprises 13 residues. Trimming took 4 bases from V and 5 from J, leaving 9 bases between them. In DNA, the CDR3 is TGTGCCAGCAGCCTTGGACACAACAATGAGCAGTTCTTC. Translation gives CASSLGHNNEQFF.

The rearrangement uses TRBV28 and TRBJ2-7; the D is unclear. The V end was cut by 2 bases, the J end by 5 bases, with 13 bases between. The length of the CDR3 is 14 residues. CDR1 is MDHEN and CDR2 is SYDVKM in the germline V gene. The CDR3 reads CASSLLGELDEQYF. CDR3 in DNA: TGTGCCAGCAGTTTACTTGGAGAACTGGACGAGCAGTACTTC.

The V and J genes are TRBV2 and TRBJ2-2, with D possibly TRBD2 on 6 matching bases. The CDR3 is made up of 18 amino acids. The V end was cut by 6 bases, the J end by 0 bases, with 20 bases between. In germline, CDR1 is SNHLY, CDR2 FYNNEI. CDR3: CASRASVGRGPNTGELFF. CDR3 nucleotide sequence: TGTGCCAGCAGGGCCTCGGTTGGGCGGGGACCGAACACCGGGGAGCTGTTTTTT.

J is TRBJ2-7 and V is TRBV25-1; TRBD1 is a possible D gene (5 bases). This CDR3 has 15 amino acids. CDR1 MGHDK and CDR2 SYGVNS come from the germline V gene. Trimming took off 6 bases at V and 3 bases at J, with 18 bases between the two ends. CDR3 in DNA: TGTGCCAGCAGCCCCCCCAGCAGGGTGGGCTACGAGCAGTACTTC. Its translation: CASSPPSRVGYEQYF.

The chain couples TRBV14 to TRBJ2-1; TRBD1 or TRBD2 may be the D gene (6 bases each). V was cut by 5 bases and J by 0 bases, with 17 bases left in between. From germline, CDR1 is SGHDN and CDR2 FVKESK. The CDR3 extends over 17 amino acids. CDR3 sequence reads: CASSSRGQSSSYNEQFF. In DNA, the CDR3 is TGTGCCAGCAGCTCTCGGGGGCAGTCGAGCTCCTACAATGAGCAGTTCTTC.

The chain links TRBV7-8 to TRBJ1-4, with TRBD1 as a possible D gene (5 bases). The germline gives CDR1 SGHVS, CDR2 FQNEAQ. CDR3 size: 15 residues. The ends were cut back, 3 bases at V and 6 bases at J, with 14 bases in the middle. CDR3 loop: CASSLVFGGDEKLFF. The CDR3 DNA sequence: TGTGCCAGCAGCTTGGTTTTTGGGGGGGATGAAAAACTGTTTTTT. The variable domain in full, with the rest retrieved from reference TRBV7-8 and TRBJ1-4, is GAGVSQSPRYKVAKRGQDVALRCDPISGHVSLFWYQQALGQGPEFLTYFQNEAQLDKSGLPSDRFFAERPEGSVSTLKIQRTQQEDSAVYLCASSLVFGGDEKLFFGSGTQLSVL.